The T cell receptor beta chain under discussion was sequenced for a study of blood T cells in healthy people across ages. Study-level results: Roughly linear declines in TCR beta diversity per million T cells occurred with age. Not knowing donor CMV status may have confounded expanded clonotype changes.

The trim removed 5 bases at V and 8 bases at J, leaving 9 bases unmatched. Germline V CDR1 and CDR2: SGHTA, FQGNSA. CDR3 length: 14 amino acids. A second PCR of about 7 to 12 cycles used a sample-barcoded 5' primer and a J-beta primer mix. From the 5' RACE reads, TCRdb called clonotypes with MiXCR, one entry per CDR3 protein. The sample shows 700,000 to 800,000 distinct CDR3 sequences, about 40% of them seen only once. This clonotype was picked up many times. Antigen: not known. This chain connects TRBV7-2 to TRBJ2-1, with TRBD2 matching over 7 bases. The source material was blood. This TCR was sampled from a woman between 55 and 75 years old in good health. CDR3 sequence: CASSRAGARDEQFF. In nucleotides, the CDR3 is TGTGCCAGCAGCCGCGCGGGAGCTAGGGATGAGCAGTTCTTC.